The clone carrying this TCR beta chain was observed at least ten times. The antigen is undetermined. This sample stems from a study of spatial heterogeneity in lung cancer. The wider study: The cohort: 70 to 75 early-stage, untreated non-small cell lung cancer patients. Each time, sequencing found more beta-chain sequences than alpha-chain sequences.

Study-wide points: More often at tumor resection than at routine follow-up, ubiquitous expanded tumor TCRs were detected in the blood.

Time point denoted: blood at routine non-recurrence follow-up after resection. Researchers sequenced whole RNA taken from tumor, nontumor lung or frozen PBMC without sorting. Every molecule of TCR cDNA had its own unique molecular identifier. From the 5' RACE reads, TCRdb called clonotypes with MiXCR, one entry per CDR3 protein. The table has 51,000 or so distinct CDR3 sequences, roughly 7% seen once. V shed 2 bases and J 3 bases; nucleotides not matched to a gene: 2. The germline CDR1 and CDR2 sequences are SGHKS and YYEKEE (reference sequence). CDR3 size: 15 residues. The receptor was isolated from a female donor with early-stage non-small cell lung cancer. Sequencing used PBMCs, obtained at follow-up. The chain has TRBV5-5 and TRBJ2-7, with 13 bases aligning to TRBD2. CDR3 sequence: CASSFRLAGGYEQYF. The CDR3 DNA reads as TGTGCCAGCAGCTTCCGACTAGCGGGGGGCTACGAGCAGTACTTC.